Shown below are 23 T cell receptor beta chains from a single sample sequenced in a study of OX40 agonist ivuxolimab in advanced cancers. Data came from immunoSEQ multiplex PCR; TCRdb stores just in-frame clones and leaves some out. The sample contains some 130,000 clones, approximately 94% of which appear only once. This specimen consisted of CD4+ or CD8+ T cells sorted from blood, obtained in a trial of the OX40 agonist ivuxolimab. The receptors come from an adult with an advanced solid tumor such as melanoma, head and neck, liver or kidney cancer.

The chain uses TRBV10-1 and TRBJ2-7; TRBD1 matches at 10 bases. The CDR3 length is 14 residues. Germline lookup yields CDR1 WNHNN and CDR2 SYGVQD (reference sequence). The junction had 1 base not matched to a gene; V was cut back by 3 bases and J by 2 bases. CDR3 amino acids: CASSEGTGAYEQYF. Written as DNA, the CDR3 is TGCGCCAGCAGTGAAGGGACAGGGGCCTACGAGCAGTACTTC.

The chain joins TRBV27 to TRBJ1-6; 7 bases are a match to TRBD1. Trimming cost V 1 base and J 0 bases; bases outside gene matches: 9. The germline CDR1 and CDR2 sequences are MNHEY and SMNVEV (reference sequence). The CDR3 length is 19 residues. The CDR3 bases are TGTGCCAGCAGTTTATACCGGCTGGACAGGAGCTCCTATAATTCACCCCTCCACTTT. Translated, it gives CASSLYRLDRSSYNSPLHF.

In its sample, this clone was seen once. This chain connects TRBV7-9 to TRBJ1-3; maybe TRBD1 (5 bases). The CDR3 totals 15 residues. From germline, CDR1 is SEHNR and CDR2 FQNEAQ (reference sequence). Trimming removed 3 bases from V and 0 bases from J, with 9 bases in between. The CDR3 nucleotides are TGTGCCAGCAGCTTCGGCCAGGGCTCTGGAAACACCATATATTTT. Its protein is CASSFGQGSGNTIYF. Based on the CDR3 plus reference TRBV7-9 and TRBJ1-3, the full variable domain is DTGVSQNPRHKITKRGQNVTFRCDPISEHNRLYWYRQTLGQGPEFLTYFQNEAQLEKSRLLSDRFSAERPKGSFSTLEIQRTEQGDSAMYLCASSFGQGSGNTIYFGEGSWLTVV.

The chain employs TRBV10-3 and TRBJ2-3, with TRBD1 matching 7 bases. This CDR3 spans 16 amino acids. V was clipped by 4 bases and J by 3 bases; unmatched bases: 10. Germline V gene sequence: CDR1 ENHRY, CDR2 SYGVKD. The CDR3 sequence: CAISGARGGNTDTQYF. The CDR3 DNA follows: TGTGCCATCAGTGGGGCACGAGGGGGCAATACAGATACGCAGTATTTT.

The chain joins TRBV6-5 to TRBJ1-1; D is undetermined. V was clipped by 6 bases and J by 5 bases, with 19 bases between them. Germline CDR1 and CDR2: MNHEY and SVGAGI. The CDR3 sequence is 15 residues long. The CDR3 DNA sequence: TGTGCCAGCAGGTTAGGACGGGCCCCTGGGACTGAAGCTTTCTTT. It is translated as CASRLGRAPGTEAFF.

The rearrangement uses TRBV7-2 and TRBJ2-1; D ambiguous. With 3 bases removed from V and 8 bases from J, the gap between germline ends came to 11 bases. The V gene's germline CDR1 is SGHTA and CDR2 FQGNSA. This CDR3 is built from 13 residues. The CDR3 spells CASSFISSDEQFF. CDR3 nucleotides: TGTGCCAGCAGCTTCATTTCGTCCGATGAGCAGTTCTTC.

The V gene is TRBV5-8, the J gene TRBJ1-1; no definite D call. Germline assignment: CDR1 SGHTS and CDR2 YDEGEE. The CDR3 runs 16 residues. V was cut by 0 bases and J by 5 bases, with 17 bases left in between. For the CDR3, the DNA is TGTGCCAGCAGCTTGGAGAGGAGCCACCCGGGGACTGAAGCTTTCTTT. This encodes CASSLERSHPGTEAFF.

DNA of the CDR3: TGTGCCAGCTCACCCGGATTATCAGATACGCAGTATTTT. Protein: CASSPGLSDTQYF. The J gene is TRBJ2-3, the V gene TRBV18; no clear D gene. Germline CDR1 and CDR2: KGHSH and LQKENI. V lost 3 bases to trimming and J lost 4 bases, with 8 bases between them. The CDR3 has 13 residues.

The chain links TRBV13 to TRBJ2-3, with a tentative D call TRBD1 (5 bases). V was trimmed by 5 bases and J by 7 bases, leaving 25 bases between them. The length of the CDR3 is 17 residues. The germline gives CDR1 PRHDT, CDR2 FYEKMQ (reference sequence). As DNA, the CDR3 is TGTGCCAGCAGCAAAACCTGGGGCAGGGTTATTACACATACGCAGTATTTT. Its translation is CASSKTWGRVITHTQYF.

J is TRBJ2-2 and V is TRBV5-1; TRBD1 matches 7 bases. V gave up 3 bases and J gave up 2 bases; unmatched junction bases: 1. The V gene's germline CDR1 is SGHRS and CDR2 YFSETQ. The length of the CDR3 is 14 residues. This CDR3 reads CASSWDSNTGELFF. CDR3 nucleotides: TGCGCCAGCAGCTGGGACAGTAACACCGGGGAGCTGTTTTTT.

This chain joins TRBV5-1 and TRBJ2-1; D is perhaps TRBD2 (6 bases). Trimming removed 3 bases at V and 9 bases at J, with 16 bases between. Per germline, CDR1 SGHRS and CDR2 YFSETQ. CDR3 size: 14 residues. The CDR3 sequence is CASSWPQTRVEQFF. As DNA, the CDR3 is TGCGCCAGCAGCTGGCCTCAGACTAGGGTTGAGCAGTTCTTC.

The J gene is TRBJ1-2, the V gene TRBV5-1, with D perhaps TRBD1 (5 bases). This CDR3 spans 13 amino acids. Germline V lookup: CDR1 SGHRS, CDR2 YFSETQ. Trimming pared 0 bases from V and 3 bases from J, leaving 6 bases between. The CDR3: CASSLGQYYGYTF. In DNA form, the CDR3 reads TGCGCCAGCAGCTTGGGACAGTACTATGGCTACACCTTC.

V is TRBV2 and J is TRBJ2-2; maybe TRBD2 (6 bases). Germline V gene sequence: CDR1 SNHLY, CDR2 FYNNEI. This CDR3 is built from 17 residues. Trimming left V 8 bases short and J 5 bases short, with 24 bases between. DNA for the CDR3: TGTGCCAGCCAAAACTGGGGGGAAACAACGGGGACCGGGGAGCTGTTTTTT. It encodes CASQNWGETTGTGELFF.

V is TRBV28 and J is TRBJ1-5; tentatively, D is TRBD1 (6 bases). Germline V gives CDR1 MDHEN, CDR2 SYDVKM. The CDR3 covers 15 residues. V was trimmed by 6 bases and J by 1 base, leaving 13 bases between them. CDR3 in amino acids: CASRLGAGSNQPQHF. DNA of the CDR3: TGTGCCAGCAGATTGGGGGCAGGGAGCAATCAGCCCCAGCATTTT.

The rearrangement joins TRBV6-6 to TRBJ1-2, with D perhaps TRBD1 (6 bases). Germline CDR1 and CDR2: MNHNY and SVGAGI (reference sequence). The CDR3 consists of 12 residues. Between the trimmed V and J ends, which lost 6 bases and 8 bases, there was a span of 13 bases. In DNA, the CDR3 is TGTGCCAGCAGCTTGACAGGCAACGGCTACACCTTC. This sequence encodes CASSLTGNGYTF.

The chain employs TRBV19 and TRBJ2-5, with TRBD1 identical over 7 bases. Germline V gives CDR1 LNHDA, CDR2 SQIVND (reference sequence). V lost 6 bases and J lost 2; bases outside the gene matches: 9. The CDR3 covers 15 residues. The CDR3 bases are TGTGCCAGTAGGAAAACAGGGGAGTTACAAGAGACCCAGTACTTC. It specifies CASRKTGELQETQYF.

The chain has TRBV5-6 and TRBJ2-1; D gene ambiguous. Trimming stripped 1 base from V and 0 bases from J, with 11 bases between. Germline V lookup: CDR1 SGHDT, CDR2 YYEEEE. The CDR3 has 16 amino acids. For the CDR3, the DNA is TGTGCCAGCAGCTTGAGTAAACAGCCCTCCTACAATGAGCAGTTCTTC. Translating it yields CASSLSKQPSYNEQFF.

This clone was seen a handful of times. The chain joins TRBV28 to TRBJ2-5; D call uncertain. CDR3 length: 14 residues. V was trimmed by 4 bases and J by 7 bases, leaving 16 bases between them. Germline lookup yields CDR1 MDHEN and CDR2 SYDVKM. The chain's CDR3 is CASSSGPPVATQYF. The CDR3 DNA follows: TGTGCCAGCAGTTCCGGACCCCCCGTGGCGACCCAGTACTTC.

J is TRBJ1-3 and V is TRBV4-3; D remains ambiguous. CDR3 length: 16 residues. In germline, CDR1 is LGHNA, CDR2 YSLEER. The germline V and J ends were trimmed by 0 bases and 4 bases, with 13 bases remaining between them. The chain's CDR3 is CASSQDRVRSGNTIYF. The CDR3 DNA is TGCGCCAGCAGCCAAGATAGAGTTCGGTCGGGAAACACCATATATTTT.

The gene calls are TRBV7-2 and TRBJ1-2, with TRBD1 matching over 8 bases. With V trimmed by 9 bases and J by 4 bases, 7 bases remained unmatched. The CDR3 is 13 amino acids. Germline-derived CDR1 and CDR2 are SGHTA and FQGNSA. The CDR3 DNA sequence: TGTGCCAGTCGTGAAGGGACAGGCTATGGCTACACCTTC. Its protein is CASREGTGYGYTF.

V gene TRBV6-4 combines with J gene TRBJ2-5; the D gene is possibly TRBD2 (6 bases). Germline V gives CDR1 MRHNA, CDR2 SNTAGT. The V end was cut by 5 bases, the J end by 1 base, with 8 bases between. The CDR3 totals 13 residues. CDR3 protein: CASSKGLQETQYF. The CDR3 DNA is TGTGCCAGCAGTAAGGGACTCCAAGAGACCCAGTACTTC.

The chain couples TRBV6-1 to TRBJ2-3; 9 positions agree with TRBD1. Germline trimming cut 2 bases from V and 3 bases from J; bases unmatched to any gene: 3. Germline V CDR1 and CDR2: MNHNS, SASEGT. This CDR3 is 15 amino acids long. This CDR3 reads CASSETGGFTDTQYF. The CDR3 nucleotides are TGTGCCAGCAGTGAAACAGGGGGCTTTACAGATACGCAGTATTTT.

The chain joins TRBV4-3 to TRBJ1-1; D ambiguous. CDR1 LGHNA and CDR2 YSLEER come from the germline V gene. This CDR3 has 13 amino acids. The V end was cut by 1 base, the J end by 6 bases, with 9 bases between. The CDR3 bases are TGCGCCAGCAGCCAAGTAGTCCCACCTGAAGCTTTCTTT. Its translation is CASSQVVPPEAFF.